This T cell receptor (beta chain) stems from a study of blood T cells in healthy people across ages. General study points: Higher diversity and more naive CD4+ cells were features of long-lived donors, compared to aged donors. A strong correlation was seen between TCR beta diversity and naive T cell percentage.

This CDR3 is built from 14 residues. Germline CDR1 SGHNT, CDR2 YENEEA. V was shortened by 5 bases and J by 7 bases, with 14 bases between the two germline ends. Peripheral blood samples of 7.5 to 10 milliliters were drawn from each donor. A remark on this clonotype: Its cognate antigen is unknown.

It was with a sample-barcoded 5' primer and a J-beta primer mix that a second PCR of about 6 to 11 cycles was run. Each CDR3 protein is one row after TCRdb ran MiXCR on the 5' RACE reads. The profile shows hundreds of thousands of distinct CDR3 sequences, over 40% of them singletons. This sequence joins TRBV11-3 and TRBJ2-2, with D possibly being TRBD1 (6 bases). The material sequenced was blood. This TCR was sampled from a woman over 75 in good health. The DNA of the CDR3 is TGTGCCAGCAGCCCAGGGGTATTTGGCGGGGAGCTGTTTTTT. It yields the protein CASSPGVFGGELFF.